The clone carrying this T cell receptor (beta chain) was counted many times. The source of the sample is a study of technical replicates of blood from a handful of donors. Clones were read by immunoSEQ multiplex PCR, and TCRdb kept only the in-frame ones, dropping some. The data show around 100,000 clones, roughly 94% seen once. Sequencing was carried out using T cells isolated from PBMCs. The clonotype comes from a human donor in good health.

The CDR3 here is CASSANRGETQYF. For the CDR3, the DNA is TGTGCCAGCAGTGCTAACAGGGGGGAGACCCAGTACTTC. The gene calls are TRBV2 and TRBJ2-5; 8 nucleotides line up with TRBD1. CDR3 length: 13 residues. Germline trimming cut 4 bases from V and 5 bases from J; bases unmatched to any gene: 3. The germline gives CDR1 SNHLY, CDR2 FYNNEI.